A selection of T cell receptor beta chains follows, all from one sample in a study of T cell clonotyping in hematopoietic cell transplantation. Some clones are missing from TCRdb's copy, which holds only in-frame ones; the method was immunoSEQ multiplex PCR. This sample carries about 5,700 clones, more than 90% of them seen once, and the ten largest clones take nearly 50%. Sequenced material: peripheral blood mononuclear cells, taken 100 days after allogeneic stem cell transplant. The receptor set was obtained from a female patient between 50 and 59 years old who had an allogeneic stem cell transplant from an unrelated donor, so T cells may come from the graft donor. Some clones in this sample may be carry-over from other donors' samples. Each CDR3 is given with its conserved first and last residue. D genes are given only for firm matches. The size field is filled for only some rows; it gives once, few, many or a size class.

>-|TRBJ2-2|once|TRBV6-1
TGTGCCAGCAGTGTCCAGAACACCGGGGAGCTGTTTTTT
CASSVQNTGELFF
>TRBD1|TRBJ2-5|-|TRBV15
TGTGCCACCAGCAGGACAAGACAGGGCGAGACCCAGTACTTC
CATSRTRQGETQYF
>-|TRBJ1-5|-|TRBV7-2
TGTGCCAGCAGCTCTGCTTTGGGGGCTAAGCCCCAGCATTTT
CASSSALGAKPQHF
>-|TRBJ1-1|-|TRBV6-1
TGTGCCAGCAGGCCTCTTAGTTCCACTGAAGCTTTCTTT
CASRPLSSTEAFF
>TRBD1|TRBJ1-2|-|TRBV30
TGTGCCTGGACAGGGGGAGTCTATGGCTACACCTTC
CAWTGGVYGYTF
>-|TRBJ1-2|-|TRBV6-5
TGTGCCAGCAGTTACTCCCACACTTACAGTTATGGCTACACCTTC
CASSYSHTYSYGYTF
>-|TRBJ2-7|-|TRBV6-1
TGTGCCAGCAGTGAAGATGGAGGGGCTTCCTACGAGCAGTACTTC
CASSEDGGASYEQYF
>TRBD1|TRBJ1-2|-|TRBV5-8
TGTGCCAGCAGCATTCGACAGGGGAGGGACTATGGCTACACCTTC
CASSIRQGRDYGYTF
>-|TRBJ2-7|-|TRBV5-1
TGCGCCAGCAGCTTGTCCTGGGGGACCTACGAGCAGTACTTC
CASSLSWGTYEQYF
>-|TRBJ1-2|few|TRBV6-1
TGTGCCAGCAGCGATCCTGCCGTATATGGCTACACCTTC
CASSDPAVYGYTF
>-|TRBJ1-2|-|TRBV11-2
TGTGCCAGCAGCCAAATATATGGCTACACCTTC
CASSQIYGYTF
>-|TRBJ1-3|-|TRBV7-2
TGTGCCAGCAGCAAAGGACCGAGCTCTGGAAACACCATATATTTT
CASSKGPSSGNTIYF
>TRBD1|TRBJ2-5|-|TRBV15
TGTGCCACCAGCAACGGACAGGGAGAAGAGACCCAGTACTTC
CATSNGQGEETQYF
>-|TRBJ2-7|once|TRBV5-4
TGTGCCAGCAGCTTGGGGGCAGGGGAAAGGTACGAGCAGTACTTC
CASSLGAGERYEQYF
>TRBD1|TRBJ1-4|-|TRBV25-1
TGTGCCAGCACAGGACAGGGGACTAATGAAAAACTGTTTTTT
CASTGQGTNEKLFF
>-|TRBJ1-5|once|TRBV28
TGTGCCAGCAGTCCCATGGCAGGAAATCAGCCCCAGCATTTT
CASSPMAGNQPQHF
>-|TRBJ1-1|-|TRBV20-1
TGCAGTTCCAGGGATAACACTGAAGCTTTCTTT
CSSRDNTEAFF
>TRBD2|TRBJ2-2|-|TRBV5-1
TGCGCCAGCAGATACGGGACGGGAGGGACCGGGGAGCTGTTTTTT
CASRYGTGGTGELFF
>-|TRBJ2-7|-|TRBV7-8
TGTGCCAGCAGCCCCAGATTACTAGGGTCGGGTGAGCAGTACTTC
CASSPRLLGSGEQYF
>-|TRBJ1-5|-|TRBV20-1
TGCAGTGCGCAGCAACAGGTGCTCCAGCATTTT
CSAQQQVLQHF
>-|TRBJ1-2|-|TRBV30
TGTGCCTGGAGGGACAACTATGGCTACACCTTC
CAWRDNYGYTF
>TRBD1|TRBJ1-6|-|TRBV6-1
TGTGCCAGCCGCGACAGGGCCAATTCACCCCTCCACTTT
CASRDRANSPLHF
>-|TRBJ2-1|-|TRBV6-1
TGTGCCAGCAGGTTTTACAATGAGCAGTTCTTC
CASRFYNEQFF
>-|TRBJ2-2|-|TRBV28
TGTGCCAGCAGTTTGCGGGACGGGAACACCGGGGAGCTGTTTTTT
CASSLRDGNTGELFF
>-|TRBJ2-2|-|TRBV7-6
TGTGCCAGCAGCTTATATGGGAGGGGACAGGTCACCGGGGAGCTGTTTTTT
CASSLYGRGQVTGELFF
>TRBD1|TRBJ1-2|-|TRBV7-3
TGTGCCAGCAGCGACGGACAGGGCGCCAATGGCTATGGCTACACCTTC
CASSDGQGANGYGYTF
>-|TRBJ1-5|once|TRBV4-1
TGCGCCAGCAGCCAAGACGGGGGGACGGGTCAGCCCCAGCATTTT
CASSQDGGTGQPQHF
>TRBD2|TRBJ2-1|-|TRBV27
TGTGCCAGCAGTTTATCTCGGGGACTAGCGGGGGCTGAGCAGTTCTTC
CASSLSRGLAGAEQFF
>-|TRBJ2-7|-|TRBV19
TGTGCCAGTAGCGTGAGTTATAACAGGGTATACGAGCAGTACTTC
CASSVSYNRVYEQYF
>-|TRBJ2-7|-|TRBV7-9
TGTGCCAGCAGCTCAGCCTACGAGCAGTACTTC
CASSSAYEQYF
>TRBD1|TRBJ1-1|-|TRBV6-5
TGTGCCAGCAGGGCGCGACAGGGGACCACTGAAGCTTTCTTT
CASRARQGTTEAFF
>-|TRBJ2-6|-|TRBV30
TGTGCCTCCCCCAGGGAGTCCCTATCCTCTGGGGCCAACGTCCTGACTTTC
CASPRESLSSGANVLTF
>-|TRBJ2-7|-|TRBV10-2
TGCGCCAGCAGTGATTTCGAATTCAGCGAGCAGTACTTC
CASSDFEFSEQYF
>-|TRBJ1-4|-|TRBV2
TGTGCCAGCACCCCAACACGGGTTGGAAATGAAAAACTGTTTTTT
CASTPTRVGNEKLFF
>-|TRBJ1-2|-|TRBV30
TGTGCCTGGAGTCCGGGACACGTTTTTGGCTACACCTTC
CAWSPGHVFGYTF
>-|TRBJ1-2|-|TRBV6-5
TGTGCCAGCAGTTACCTTAGAGGAGGCTACACCTTC
CASSYLRGGYTF
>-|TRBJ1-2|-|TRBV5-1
TGCGCCAGTAAGACCGGGACTTCGACAACTAACTATGGCTACACCTTC
CASKTGTSTTNYGYTF
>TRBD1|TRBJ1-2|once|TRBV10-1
TGCGCCAGCCCTATGCAGCAGGACAGGGCCAGTGGCTACACCTTC
CASPMQQDRASGYTF
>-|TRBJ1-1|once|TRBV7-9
TGTGCCAGCAGCACGCCAGAGACAGCGAACACTGAAGCTTTCTTT
CASSTPETANTEAFF
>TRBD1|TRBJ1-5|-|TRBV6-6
TGTGCCAGCAGTCCGACAGGGGTAGGCAATCAGCCCCAGCATTTT
CASSPTGVGNQPQHF
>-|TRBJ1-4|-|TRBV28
TGTGCCAGCAGTTTAATCAAGGGGTCTAATGAAAAACTGTTTTTT
CASSLIKGSNEKLFF
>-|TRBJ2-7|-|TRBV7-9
TGTGCCAGCAGCTTAAGCAGGGATGAGCAGTACTTC
CASSLSRDEQYF
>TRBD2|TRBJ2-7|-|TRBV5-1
TGCGCCAGCACCCCCGGGGGGGCGGGCCACGAGCAGTACTTC
CASTPGGAGHEQYF
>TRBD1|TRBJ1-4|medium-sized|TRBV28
TGTGCCAGCAGTTCAGCGACAGGGCCGAATGAAAAACTGTTTTTT
CASSSATGPNEKLFF
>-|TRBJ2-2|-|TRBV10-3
TGTGCCATCAGTGATACGGCGGGGGCTTTGAACACCGGGGAGCTGTTTTTT
CAISDTAGALNTGELFF
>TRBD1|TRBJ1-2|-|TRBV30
TGTGCCTGCTACAGGGGGCTCTACTATGGCTACACCTTC
CACYRGLYYGYTF
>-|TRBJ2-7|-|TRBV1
TGCACCAGCAGCCGGCGACGGATTACCTACGAGCAGTACTTC
CTSSRRRITYEQYF
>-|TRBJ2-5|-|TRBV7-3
TGTGCCAGCAGCTTGGGGGGAAGGAGGGAGACCCAGTACTTC
CASSLGGRRETQYF
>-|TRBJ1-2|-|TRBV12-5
TGTGCTAGTGGTTCGACCGCCGTCTACACCTTC
CASGSTAVYTF
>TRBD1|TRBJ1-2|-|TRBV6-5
TGTGCCAGCACCTGGGGAGGGACAGGGAACTATGGCTACACCTTC
CASTWGGTGNYGYTF
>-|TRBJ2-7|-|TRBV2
TGTGCCAGCAGTGCGGGGAGCTCCTACGAGCAGTACTTC
CASSAGSSYEQYF
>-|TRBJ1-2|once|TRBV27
TGTGCCAGCAGGCGGGAAGGACCGAAAAGCTATGGCTACACCTTC
CASRREGPKSYGYTF
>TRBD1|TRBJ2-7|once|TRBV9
TGTGCCAGCAGCGTGCTTAAGCCCGGGACAGGTTCCTACGAGCAGTACTTC
CASSVLKPGTGSYEQYF
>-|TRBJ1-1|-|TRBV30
TGTGCCTACCATAGGGCGAACACTGAAGCTTTCTTT
CAYHRANTEAFF
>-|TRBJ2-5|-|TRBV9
TGTGCCAGCAGCGTAGGACAGTCAGAGACCCAGTACTTC
CASSVGQSETQYF
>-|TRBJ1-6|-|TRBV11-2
TGTGCCAGCAGCTTTGGGACTGGAGGCAGGGGTGATTCACCCCTCCACTTT
CASSFGTGGRGDSPLHF
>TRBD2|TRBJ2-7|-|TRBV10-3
TGTGCCATCAGTGAAACTAGCGGGGTTTCCTACGAGCAGTACTTC
CAISETSGVSYEQYF